Reported below is one T cell receptor (beta chain). Clones were read by immunoSEQ multiplex PCR, and TCRdb kept only the in-frame ones, dropping some. The data show about 60,000 clones, with around 94% seen just once and 15% to 20% held by the top ten. The source of the sample is a study of human versus mouse CDR3 diversity and MHC coevolution. V dropped 1 base and J dropped 4 bases, with 7 bases sitting between them. The CDR3 is 13 amino acids. Germline V CDR1 and CDR2: SGHNT, YENEEA. This receptor was obtained from a person in their sixties or seventies in good health. This chain connects TRBV11-3 to TRBJ1-1; the D gene is possibly TRBD1 (5 bases). Source material: naive CD4+ T cells from blood. Specified subset: CD45RO-negative CD62L-positive naive CD4 T cells. The CDR3 DNA reads as TGTGCCAGCAGCTTAGGGAGGGGCACTGAAGCTTTCTTT. It encodes CASSLGRGTEAFF.